The 2 T cell receptor beta chains presented below share a single source sample, sequenced in a study of blood T cell repertoires in COVID-19. Profiling relied on immunoSEQ multiplex PCR, and the TCRdb table lists in-frame clones only, not all of them. The data show fewer than 250,000 clones, with roughly 79% seen just once and 1.5% to 2% held by the top ten. What was sequenced was peripheral blood. These receptors originate from a woman of 80 years or more with acute or convalescent COVID-19.

This sequence joins TRBV5-6 and TRBJ1-1; D not resolved. This CDR3 comprises 16 residues. Germline assignment: CDR1 SGHDT and CDR2 YYEEEE. The V end lost 4 bases, the J end lost 3 bases, and 19 bases lay between the germline ends. In DNA, the CDR3 is TGTGCCAGCAGCATCAGATCACGGAGGTGGGACACTGAAGCTTTCTTT. Protein sequence: CASSIRSRRWDTEAFF.

The chain has TRBV11-2 and TRBJ1-3; weak D call: TRBD1 (6 bases). This CDR3 comprises 15 residues. CDR1 and CDR2 (germline): SGHAT, FQNNGV. V was pared by 2 bases and J by 3 bases, with 11 bases between. CDR3 sequence reads: CASSLSDRLGNTIYF. For the CDR3, the DNA is TGTGCCAGCAGCTTATCCGACAGGCTTGGAAACACCATATATTTT.